The rows below give T cell receptor beta chains drawn from one sample of a study of T cell responses to AZD1222 COVID-19 vaccine. Here immunoSEQ multiplex PCR was the method, and the copy in TCRdb shows in-frame clones only, minus some. The sample contains around 120,000 clones, more than 85% of which appear only once. This sample comprised peripheral blood, obtained on day 0 of AZD1222 vaccination. These receptor sequences come from an adult in good health. Each CDR3 is given with its conserved first and last residue. The order of the fields is V gene, D gene, clone size, J gene, CDR3 protein, CDR3 DNA. A D gene is named only where the DNA matches it firmly. Size tells how often a clone was seen (once, few, many) or the class of an expanded clone, and some rows leave it out.

TRBV3-1/TRBV3-2	NA	NA	TRBJ2-5	CASSQRETQYF	TGTGCCAGCAGCCAAAGAGAGACCCAGTACTTC
TRBV2	TRBD1	NA	TRBJ2-6	CASTRGRGANVLTF	TGTGCCAGCACGAGGGGGCGTGGGGCCAACGTCCTGACTTTC
TRBV5-6	NA	NA	TRBJ1-5	CASSPRGGMGNQPQHF	TGTGCCAGCAGCCCCCGGGGAGGGATGGGCAATCAGCCCCAGCATTTT
TRBV28	NA	once	TRBJ1-5	CASSLVRGRQPQHF	TGTGCCAGCAGTTTAGTCAGGGGTCGGCAGCCCCAGCATTTT
TRBV4-1	TRBD2	NA	TRBJ2-2	CASSQVRLAGVAGELFF	TGCGCCAGCAGCCAAGTTCGGCTAGCGGGAGTGGCCGGGGAGCTGTTTTTT
TRBV5-1	TRBD1	NA	TRBJ1-1	CASSWTGVTEAFF	TGCGCCAGCAGCTGGACAGGGGTCACTGAAGCTTTCTTT
TRBV28	TRBD1	few	TRBJ1-6	CASSLLGQGASSYNSPLHF	TGTGCCAGCAGTTTACTCGGACAGGGGGCAAGCTCCTATAATTCACCCCTCCACTTT
TRBV10-1	NA	NA	TRBJ2-5	CASSESTGPGTQYF	TGCGCCAGCAGTGAGTCTACAGGCCCGGGGACCCAGTACTTC
TRBV6-2/TRBV6-3	NA	NA	TRBJ2-5	CASSYGQETQYF	TGTGCCAGCAGTTACGGTCAAGAGACCCAGTACTTC
TRBV23-1	NA	NA	TRBJ2-7	CASSQSPSCRYYEQYF	TGCGCCAGCAGTCAATCACCTTCCTGCAGGTACTACGAGCAGTACTTC
TRBV27	NA	NA	TRBJ2-1	CASSSIGGTSNEQFF	TGTGCCAGCAGTTCGATCGGGGGCACTTCCAATGAGCAGTTCTTC
TRBV28	NA	NA	TRBJ1-5	CASRRFGTPNQPQHF	TGTGCCAGCAGACGATTCGGGACCCCCAATCAGCCCCAGCATTTT
TRBV19	NA	NA	TRBJ1-1	CASKPRDDTEAFF	TGTGCCAGCAAACCTCGGGACGACACTGAAGCTTTCTTT
TRBV20-1	NA	NA	TRBJ1-5	CSASRQGGQPQHF	TGCAGTGCTAGTCGGCAGGGTGGACAGCCCCAGCATTTT
TRBV27	NA	NA	TRBJ1-2	CASSLSAGVRYGYTF	TGTGCCAGCAGTTTATCGGCCGGGGTCCGGTATGGCTACACCTTC
TRBV28	NA	NA	TRBJ2-1	CASSRHRGRSYNEQFF	TGTGCCAGCAGTCGCCACAGAGGCCGGAGCTACAATGAGCAGTTCTTC
TRBV30	NA	NA	TRBJ2-7	CAWQGEREQYF	TGTGCCTGGCAAGGCGAACGGGAGCAGTACTTC
TRBV5-4	NA	NA	TRBJ1-5	CASSQGTDSNQPQHF	TGTGCCAGCAGCCAAGGGACGGATAGCAATCAGCCCCAGCATTTT
TRBV7-2	TRBD2	many	TRBJ2-5	CASSLGRTSGHF	TGTGCCAGCAGCTTAGGAAGGACTAGCGGCCACTTC
TRBV28	NA	NA	TRBJ1-2	CASSPSDRLYGYTF	TGTGCCAGCAGTCCCTCGGACAGACTCTATGGCTACACCTTC
TRBV28	NA	NA	TRBJ1-2	CASSFGQFYGYTF	TGTGCCAGCAGTTTTGGGCAGTTCTATGGCTACACCTTC
TRBV15	NA	few	TRBJ1-2	CATSRDGGRRGYTF	TGTGCCACCAGCAGAGATGGGGGGCGTCGTGGCTACACCTTC
TRBV7-2	NA	NA	TRBJ1-2	CASSLALPPAGYTF	TGTGCCAGCAGCTTAGCGTTGCCACCAGCAGGCTACACCTTC
TRBV7-2	TRBD1	once	TRBJ2-3	CASSSTRDRLGDTQYF	TGTGCCAGCAGCTCAACCCGGGACAGGCTCGGGGATACGCAGTATTTT